This paragraph covers one T cell receptor beta chain sequence. This specimen comes from a study of blood T cell repertoires in COVID-19. Study-wide background: The United States, Italy and Spain provided the acute and convalescent COVID-19 samples. PBMCs, B-cell-depleted T cells, or T cells provided the cDNA or gDNA that made up the material.

Original handling: Estimation of nucleated cell counts was performed using reference gene primer amplification. Only in-frame clones appear in the TCRdb table, and some are missing; sequencing was by immunoSEQ multiplex PCR. V, J and clone size are taken as reported in that table, and D and trimming were inferred from the DNA itself. The table records nearly 110,000 clones, about 80% of them present only once. Germline V CDR1 and CDR2: MNHEY, SVGAGI. The V gene end was trimmed by 6 bases and the J gene end by 2 bases; junction bases not matched to a gene: 3. The CDR3 totals 14 residues. This TCR was sampled from a man in his 70s with acute or convalescent COVID-19. The chain joins TRBV6-5 to TRBJ2-2, with TRBD1 identical over 7 bases. The sequencing input was peripheral blood. As DNA, the CDR3 is TGTGCCAGCAGAGGACAGGTCAACACCGGGGAGCTGTTTTTT. Translated: CASRGQVNTGELFF.